The 27 T cell receptor beta chains below all came from one sample that was sequenced in a study of early T cells in non-severe SARS-CoV-2 infection. MiXCR, run by TCRdb on the 5' RACE reads, gives a single entry per CDR3 protein. The sample includes tens of thousands of distinct CDR3 sequences, 4% to 5% of them seen just once. The sequenced material came from whole blood. These receptors all come from an adult who was a healthcare worker with PCR-confirmed SARS-CoV-2 infection or an uninfected control (not recorded which).

The rearrangement links TRBV7-2 to TRBJ2-1; TRBD2 might be the D (6 bases). Germline CDR1 reads SGHTA; CDR2 reads FQGNSA. Trimming took 1 base from V and 7 from J, leaving 8 bases between them. The length of the CDR3 is 13 residues. CDR3 DNA sequence: TGTGCCAGCAGCTTAGGTCTAGCGAATGAGCAGTTCTTC. This sequence encodes CASSLGLANEQFF.

This clonotype was found many times. The chain is built from TRBV11-1 and TRBJ2-4; a possible D gene is TRBD2 (5 bases). V shed 5 bases and J shed 0 bases, with 11 bases lying between them. The CDR3 spans 15 residues. Germline lookup yields CDR1 SGHAT and CDR2 FQDESV (reference sequence). The CDR3 protein is CASSRGILAKNIQYF. As DNA, the CDR3 is TGTGCCAGCAGCCGAGGGATTTTAGCCAAAAACATTCAGTACTTC.

This clonotype was counted many times. The chain recombines TRBV11-1 with TRBJ2-1; tentative D call: TRBD2 (5 bases). The germline V gene encodes CDR1 SGHAT and CDR2 FQDESV (reference sequence). The germline V and J ends were trimmed by 5 bases and 4 bases, with 15 bases remaining between them. The CDR3 has 15 residues. CDR3 nucleotides: TGTGCCAGCAGCCCCAATGAGGGAAATTACAATGAGCAGTTCTTC. This sequence encodes CASSPNEGNYNEQFF.

This clonotype was picked up many times. The V and J genes are TRBV4-1 and TRBJ2-3; D gene unclear. There are 12 residues in the CDR3. CDR1 and CDR2 from the germline V gene are MGHRA and YSYEKL. V was pared by 0 bases and J by 10 bases, with 8 bases between. The CDR3 DNA follows: TGCGCCAGCAGCCAAGACCGGGTTGCGCAGTATTTT. Translating gives CASSQDRVAQYF.

In its sample, this clonotype was seen many times. V usage is TRBV21-1 and J usage is TRBJ2-5; no DNA check was done on the table's D call, TRBD1. TRBV21-1 is an annotated pseudogene. The CDR3 is made up of 15 amino acids. CDR3 nucleotides: TGTGCCAGCAGCAAAAAGGGGGACTTCCAAGAGACCCAGTACTTC. It yields the protein CASSKKGDFQETQYF.

This clonotype was recorded many times. The chain uses TRBV20-1 and TRBJ1-5, with D perhaps TRBD1 (6 bases). The CDR3 is 13 residues long. Trimming removed 0 bases at V and 4 bases at J, with 7 bases between. The germline V gene encodes CDR1 DFQATT and CDR2 SNEGSKA (reference sequence). The CDR3 here is CSAREDSNQPQHF. The CDR3 region has the DNA TGCAGTGCTAGAGAGGACAGTAATCAGCCCCAGCATTTT.

This clonotype was detected ten times or more. The chain combines TRBV4-2 with TRBJ2-3; the D is unclear. Between the trimmed V and J ends, which lost 4 bases and 0 bases, there was a span of 8 bases. Germline V gene lookup returns CDR1 LGHNA and CDR2 YNFKEQ. The length of the CDR3 is 14 residues. CDR3 DNA: TGTGCCAGCAGCCGTGCCGATAGCACAGATACGCAGTATTTT. Amino acid sequence: CASSRADSTDTQYF.

This clonotype was observed many times. The V and J genes are TRBV4-1 and TRBJ2-4; D is perhaps TRBD2 (7 bases). The V gene lost 0 bases and the J gene lost 7 bases, with 19 bases spanning the gap. Germline loops: CDR1 MGHRA, CDR2 YSYEKL. CDR3 size: 17 residues. The CDR3 nucleotides are TGCGCCAGCAGCCAAGACCTCGGGGGGCTGAGGGACAACATTCAGTACTTC. Translated: CASSQDLGGLRDNIQYF.

This clonotype occurred many times. This chain connects TRBV28 to TRBJ2-1, with D perhaps matching TRBD1 (6 bases). CDR1 is MDHEN, CDR2 SYDVKM, per germline. The CDR3 is 13 amino acids. With 3 bases removed from V and 4 bases from J, the gap between germline ends came to 7 bases. CDR3 sequence reads: CASSFRGYNEQFF. CDR3 DNA sequence: TGTGCCAGCAGTTTTAGGGGGTACAATGAGCAGTTCTTC.

This clonotype appeared many times. This CDR3 is CASSTQDRGKSGNTIYF. CDR3 DNA sequence: TGTGCCAGCAGCACCCAGGACAGGGGAAAATCTGGAAACACCATATATTTT. The chain employs TRBV11-2 and TRBJ1-3; 9 nucleotides match TRBD1. Trimming cost V 5 bases and J 1 base; bases outside gene matches: 9. Germline assignment: CDR1 SGHAT and CDR2 FQNNGV. The CDR3 has 17 residues.

This clonotype has a count of ten or more. The chain recombines TRBV5-1 with TRBJ1-4; no reliable D call. Trimming took 0 bases from V and 0 from J, leaving 6 bases between them. The CDR3 has 15 amino acids. Germline CDR1 reads SGHRS; CDR2 reads YFSETQ. The CDR3 nucleotides read TGCGCCAGCAGCTTGGGACTTGCAACTAATGAAAAACTGTTTTTT. This translates into CASSLGLATNEKLFF.

This clonotype was seen ten or more times. CDR3 sequence: CASSFPDRAYEQYF. CDR3 in DNA: TGCGCCAGCAGCTTCCCGGACAGGGCCTACGAGCAGTACTTC. The genes are TRBV5-1 and TRBJ2-7, with 8 bases aligning to TRBD1. Germline values: CDR1 SGHRS, CDR2 YFSETQ. V lost 2 bases to trimming and J lost 2 bases; unmatched junction nucleotides: 3. The CDR3 contains 14 residues.

In this sample, this clonotype turned up many times. V usage is TRBV19 and J usage is TRBJ2-1, with D unclear. Germline V gene sequence: CDR1 LNHDA, CDR2 SQIVND (reference sequence). The CDR3 has 13 amino acids. Deletions cut 2 bases from V and 7 bases from J, with 9 bases between. CDR3 DNA sequence: TGTGCCAGTAGTATAACAGTTGTAAATGAGCAGTTCTTC. The encoded protein is CASSITVVNEQFF.

This clonotype was seen repeatedly, ten times or more. This chain links TRBV7-9 with TRBJ2-7; 8 nucleotides match TRBD2. Unmatched junction bases numbered 13, after V lost 5 bases and J lost 7 bases. The CDR3 spans 15 residues. CDR1 and CDR2 from the germline V gene are SEHNR and FQNEAQ (reference sequence). For the CDR3, the DNA is TGTGCCAGCAGCCCCCCTGGCGGGGGGCCGGGGGAGCAGTACTTC. It encodes CASSPPGGGPGEQYF. The variable domain in full, completed from reference TRBV7-9 and TRBJ2-7, reads DTGVSQNPRHKITKRGQNVTFRCDPISEHNRLYWYRQTLGQGPEFLTYFQNEAQLEKSRLLSDRFSAERPKGSFSTLEIQRTEQGDSAMYLCASSPPGGGPGEQYFGPGTRLTVT.

This clonotype has a count of ten or more. The rearrangement joins TRBV5-4 to TRBJ1-1, with TRBD1 matching 7 bases. Germline V gene data show CDR1 as SGHNT and CDR2 as YYREEE (reference sequence). There are 14 residues in the CDR3. Unmatched junction bases numbered 2, after V lost 0 bases and J lost 3 bases. CDR3 nucleotides: TGTGCCAGCAGCTTGGCAGGGGGGGACACTGAAGCTTTCTTT. It translates to CASSLAGGDTEAFF.

This clonotype has a count of ten or more. The chain couples TRBV29-1 to TRBJ2-3, with 14 bases matching TRBD2. Germline V gene sequence: CDR1 SQVTM, CDR2 ANQGSEA. The V segment lost 8 bases and the J segment 2 bases; nucleotides outside the gene matches: 6. The CDR3 has 15 amino acids. DNA for the CDR3: TGCAGCCATGGGACTAGCGGGGGATACACAGATACGCAGTATTTT. Amino acid sequence: CSHGTSGGYTDTQYF.

This clonotype was picked up many times. The chain is built from TRBV6-1 and TRBJ2-7; possibly TRBD1 or TRBD2 for D (6 bases each). Germline values: CDR1 MNHNS, CDR2 SASEGT. The CDR3 is 14 amino acids. V dropped 7 bases and J dropped 6 bases, with 19 bases sitting between them. For the CDR3, the DNA is TGTGCCAGCAAAGGGGGGCCCGGGATCGGCGAGCAGTACTTC. It specifies CASKGGPGIGEQYF.

The rearrangement joins TRBV30 to TRBJ1-1; D possibly corresponds to TRBD1 (6 bases). Germline V gene lookup returns CDR1 GTSNPN and CDR2 SVGIG (reference sequence). This CDR3 region has 13 residues. With 0 bases removed from V and 1 base from J, the gap between germline ends came to 6 bases. As DNA, the CDR3 is TGTGCCTGGAGTGTACAGGGGAACACTGAAGCTTTCTTT. Amino acids: CAWSVQGNTEAFF.

There are many counts of this clonotype. The rearrangement uses TRBV20-1 and TRBJ2-7; D is unclear. Trimming shortened V by 4 bases and J by 0 bases, and 10 bases separated the two germline ends. Per the germline V gene, CDR1 is DFQATT and CDR2 is SNEGSKA (reference sequence). The CDR3 is 13 residues long. The chain's CDR3 is CSAKGPSSYEQYF. In DNA form, the CDR3 reads TGCAGTGCTAAAGGGCCTAGCTCCTACGAGCAGTACTTC.

In its sample, this clonotype was seen many times. The CDR3 reads CASSSYRGQSYNEQFF. The CDR3 DNA sequence: TGTGCCAGCAGTTCCTACAGGGGTCAGTCCTACAATGAGCAGTTCTTC. The chain is built from TRBV28 and TRBJ2-1, with TRBD1 matching over 7 bases. In germline, CDR1 is MDHEN, CDR2 SYDVKM. The CDR3 has 16 amino acids. V was clipped by 4 bases and J by 1 base; unmatched bases: 7.

The rearrangement uses TRBV20-1 and TRBJ2-7, with 7 nucleotides matching TRBD1. CDR3 length equals 12 residues. Trimming took 6 bases from V and 5 from J; bases not matched to a gene: 7. Germline lookup yields CDR1 DFQATT and CDR2 SNEGSKA (reference sequence). The DNA for the CDR3 is TGCAGTGCATACGACAGGGTGGACGAGCAGTACTTC. It codes for CSAYDRVDEQYF.

The chain recombines TRBV9 with TRBJ2-2; tentative D call: TRBD1 (7 bases). This CDR3 comprises 14 residues. The germline CDR1 and CDR2 sequences are SGDLS and YYNGEE. Between the trimmed V and J ends, which lost 0 bases and 7 bases, there was a span of 10 bases. The CDR3 reads CASSVGQGGGELFF. The CDR3 region has the DNA TGTGCCAGCAGCGTAGGACAGGGAGGCGGGGAGCTGTTTTTT. Full variable domain (remainder filled in from reference TRBV9 and TRBJ2-2): DSGVTQTPKHLITATGQRVTLRCSPRSGDLSVYWYQQSLDQGLQFLIQYYNGEERAKGNILERFSAQQFPDLHSELNLSSLELGDSALYFCASSVGQGGGELFFGEGSRLTVL.

This clonotype has a count of ten or more. This rearrangement joins TRBV29-1 to TRBJ1-5; the match to TRBD1 covers 7 bases. Unmatched junction bases numbered 5, after V lost 4 bases and J lost 2 bases. The CDR3 is made up of 14 amino acids. Germline V lookup: CDR1 SQVTM, CDR2 ANQGSEA. The CDR3 nucleotides read TGCAGCGTTGCTCCAGGGGGGGGCAATCAGCCCCAGCATTTT. It specifies CSVAPGGGNQPQHF.

J is TRBJ2-5 and V is TRBV6-2 or TRBV6-3, with D possibly TRBD2 on 5 matching bases. This CDR3 contains 13 residues. Germline lookup yields CDR1 MNHEY and CDR2 SVGEGT. Trimming removed 6 bases from V and 1 base from J, with 9 bases in between. The DNA for the CDR3 is TGTGCCAGCAGCGGGGTACTCCAAGAGACCCAGTACTTC. Protein sequence: CASSGVLQETQYF.

This clonotype was observed many times. The chain carries TRBV5-6 and TRBJ2-6; D is uncertain. The CDR3 runs 18 residues. Germline loops: CDR1 SGHDT, CDR2 YYEEEE. Trimming stripped 0 bases from V and 0 bases from J, with 13 bases between. CDR3 sequence: CASSLALGYSSGANVLTF. CDR3 sequence (DNA): TGTGCCAGCAGCTTGGCCCTCGGATACTCCTCTGGGGCCAACGTCCTGACTTTC.

This clonotype was detected many times. The genes are TRBV20-1 and TRBJ2-1; possible D gene TRBD2, 6 bases. CDR3 length equals 14 residues. With 6 bases removed from V and 6 bases from J, the gap between germline ends came to 18 bases. The germline V gene encodes CDR1 DFQATT and CDR2 SNEGSKA (reference sequence). The CDR3 nucleotides read TGCAGTGCCCCTCCGGCGGGGAGGCCCAATGAGCAGTTCTTC. Amino acid sequence: CSAPPAGRPNEQFF.

In DNA, the CDR3 is TGCGCCAGCAGCCAAGAGAGTCTAGCGGGGGGGCGGTCCGAGCAGTACTTC. Protein: CASSQESLAGGRSEQYF. V gene TRBV4-1 combines with J gene TRBJ2-7, with 12 bases lining up with TRBD2. The CDR3 has 17 amino acids. Germline CDR1 is MGHRA and CDR2 is YSYEKL. The V segment lost 0 bases and the J segment 6 bases; nucleotides outside the gene matches: 9.